This T cell receptor (beta chain) stems from a study of cytomegalovirus exposure and HLA in healthy donors. This clone was detected only a few times. Germline CDR1 and CDR2: SGHRS and YFSETQ. The CDR3 is 11 amino acids. The V end lost 0 bases, the J end lost 8 bases, and 4 bases lay between the germline ends. The PCR employed 60 Vbeta primers together with 13 Jbeta primers. Using immunoSEQ multiplex PCR, the repertoire was profiled, and TCRdb retains in-frame clones only, with some absent. The sample consists of some 80,000 clones, about four fifths of them appearing once. The sequence came from a man between 18 and 29 years old in good health and CMV-seropositive. Sequencing was performed on PBMCs. The V and J genes are TRBV5-1 and TRBJ2-3; D not certain. CDR3: CASSLAGTQYF. The CDR3 DNA sequence: TGCGCCAGCAGCTTGGCAGGTACGCAGTATTTT.